This TCR beta chain comes out of a study of shared T cell receptors in the human thymus. The CDR3 consists of 16 residues. The V gene's germline CDR1 is MNHNY and CDR2 SVGAGI (reference sequence). The ends lost 7 bases at V and 0 bases at J; junction bases unmatched: 6. Assay used: immunoSEQ multiplex PCR; TCRdb lists only in-frame clones, some missing. The data hold about 660,000 clones, with more than 75% observed a single time. This sample also appeared in a second study, on human thymus T cells. That paper notes: During corrective heart surgery, resections were taken, and the thymus tissue came from them. Unrelated individuals had highly overlapping thymic repertoires, as reported in related research.

The chain couples TRBV6-6 to TRBJ2-2, with 9 bases lining up with TRBD2. This clonotype was sampled from a boy younger than two with a congenital heart defect. Sequenced material: thymocytes. The CDR3 DNA is TGTGCCAGCACTCACAGCGGGAGGACGAACACCGGGGAGCTGTTTTTT. It encodes CASTHSGRTNTGELFF.